This TCR beta chain was profiled in a study of OX40 agonist ivuxolimab in advanced cancers. Study at large: Across the patients, intravenous ivuxolimab was delivered every 2 weeks at 0.01 to 10 mg/kg. Study findings and constraints: At 0.1 to 3.0 mg/kg, clonal expansion of CD4+ and CD8+ blood T cells had occurred by week 6. Some of the nonresponding patients also showed low levels of normalized T-cell clonal expansion. Expanded clones were, on average, more numerous in CD8+ T cells than in CD4+.

The length of the CDR3 is 14 residues. The V and J ends lost 6 bases and 4 bases, in that order; junction bases with no gene match: 8. Per the germline V gene, CDR1 is ENHRY and CDR2 is SYGVKD. This clone occurred a few times. What it binds is not known. Only in-frame clones appear in the TCRdb table, and some are missing; sequencing was by immunoSEQ multiplex PCR. The sample includes about 48,000 clones, about 81% of them seen just once. The receptor was derived from an adult with an advanced solid tumor such as melanoma, head and neck, liver or kidney cancer. The specimen comprised CD4+ or CD8+ T cells sorted from blood, sampled in a trial of the OX40 agonist ivuxolimab. This sequence joins TRBV10-3 and TRBJ1-2, with TRBD1 matching over 7 bases. The CDR3 DNA is TGTGCCATCAGGACGACGGGACAGTTCTATGGCTACACCTTC. Translated, it gives CAIRTTGQFYGYTF.